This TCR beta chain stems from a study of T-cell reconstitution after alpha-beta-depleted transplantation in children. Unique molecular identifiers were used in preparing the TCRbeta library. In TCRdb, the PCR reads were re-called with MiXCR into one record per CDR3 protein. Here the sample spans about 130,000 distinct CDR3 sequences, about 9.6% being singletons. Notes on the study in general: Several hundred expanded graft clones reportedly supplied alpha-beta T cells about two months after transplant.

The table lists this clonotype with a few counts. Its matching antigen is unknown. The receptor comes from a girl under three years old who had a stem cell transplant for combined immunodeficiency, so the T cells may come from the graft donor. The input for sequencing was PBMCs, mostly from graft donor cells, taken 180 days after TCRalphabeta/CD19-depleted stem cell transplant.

This CDR3 reads CASSYGNRGQRQYF. The DNA of the CDR3 is TGTGCCAGCAGTTACGGGAACAGGGGGCAGAGGCAGTACTTC. J is TRBJ2-7 and V is TRBV6-5; TRBD1 aligns across 9 bases. The CDR3 loop spans 14 amino acids. Germline trimming cut 2 bases from V and 9 bases from J; bases unmatched to any gene: 8. CDR1 MNHEY and CDR2 SVGAGI come from the germline V gene.